This T cell receptor (beta chain) was retrieved from a study of beta chain features in type 1 diabetes. Overall study findings and caveats: Type 1 diabetes patients had fewer VDJ junction insertions and more deletions. The influence of HLA type on TCRB rearrangement stayed undetermined.

Markers CD45RO/CCR7/CD25/CD127/CD95/CD27 served to sort CD4+ naive, central memory, regulatory and stem cell-like memory cells. For this clone: Its antigen is as yet unknown.

From germline, CDR1 is SGHTA and CDR2 FQGNSA. CDR3 length: 16 amino acids. V was shortened by 2 bases and J by 3 bases, with 16 bases between the two germline ends. What was sequenced were expressed TCRB transcripts, since all of the isolated RNA had been reverse transcribed. The method was immunoSEQ multiplex PCR; TCRdb's version includes in-frame clones alone and lacks a portion of them. The sample includes more than 150,000 clones, approximately 12% of them seen just once. The sequence was obtained from a man aged 18 to 30 in good health. The J gene is TRBJ1-2, the V gene TRBV7-2; D not certain. The specimen was central memory CD4+ T cells from blood. The CDR3 coding sequence is TGTGCCAGCAGCTTAACCGGACGGCGGGCCGACTATGGCTACACCTTC. Its protein is CASSLTGRRADYGYTF.